This entry lists 4 T cell receptor beta chains sequenced from one sample in a study of PD-1 blockade in classical Hodgkin lymphoma. No patient escaped relapse after autologous stem cell transplantation, and brentuximab vedotin exposure varied. Magnetic negative selection was used to purify CD4+ T cells from thawed PBMCs. Assay: immunoSEQ multiplex PCR; the TCRdb copy retains only in-frame clones and omits some. The sample consists of roughly 7,100 clones, more than 65% of them appearing once. Material: CD4+ T cells from blood, obtained at baseline. The receptor set was obtained from a human donor with classical Hodgkin lymphoma.

CDR3 protein: CASSQGIGAGGPRGQKTQYF. In DNA, the CDR3 is TGCGCCAGCAGCCAGGGGATAGGAGCGGGGGGGCCGCGGGGTCAAAAGACCCAGTACTTC. V gene TRBV4-1 combines with J gene TRBJ2-5; TRBD2 matches at 10 bases. The J segment lost 6 bases and the V segment lost 3 bases, leaving 22 bases of the junction unmatched. The CDR3 contains 20 residues. CDR1 is MGHRA, CDR2 YSYEKL, per germline.

This rearrangement joins TRBV9 to TRBJ2-2; TRBD2 matches at 10 bases. CDR3 length: 14 amino acids. Germline trimming cut 4 bases from V and 9 bases from J; bases unmatched to any gene: 6. Per germline, CDR1 SGDLS and CDR2 YYNGEE. CDR3 coding DNA: TGTGCCAGCAGCACAGCGGGAGGGCCCCGGGAGCTGTTTTTT. As protein: CASSTAGGPRELFF.

J is TRBJ2-2 and V is TRBV7-2; TRBD1 might be the D (5 bases). Germline V gives CDR1 SGHTA, CDR2 FQGNSA. The CDR3 extends over 15 amino acids. V lost 2 bases and J lost 3, with 10 bases in between. The CDR3 nucleotides are TGTGCCAGCAGCTTAAAAGGGGTGGACACCGGGGAGCTGTTTTTT. Protein: CASSLKGVDTGELFF.

The chain links TRBV2 to TRBJ2-7; 12 bases are shared with TRBD2. The CDR3 loop spans 17 amino acids. V lost 6 bases to trimming and J lost 7 bases; unmatched junction nucleotides: 16. Germline V lookup: CDR1 SNHLY, CDR2 FYNNEI. The CDR3 DNA reads as TGTGCCAGCAGCAAAAGGGCTGTGACTAGCGGGAGAGGGGAGCAGTACTTC. It specifies CASSKRAVTSGRGEQYF.